This TCR beta chain was recovered during a study of cytomegalovirus exposure and HLA in healthy donors. Researchers ran the PCR with 60 Vbeta and 13 Jbeta primers. Clones were read by immunoSEQ multiplex PCR, and TCRdb kept only the in-frame ones, dropping some. The table includes about 70,000 clones, 68% detected once. Trimming removed 3 bases at V and 2 bases at J, with 4 bases between. The germline V gene encodes CDR1 LNHDA and CDR2 SQIVND (reference sequence). This CDR3 has 12 amino acids. The sample consisted of PBMCs. The sequence came from a man aged 40-49 years in good health and CMV-seropositive. The genes are TRBV19 and TRBJ1-2; D gene unclear. For the CDR3, the DNA is TGTGCCAGTAGTATCCGGAACTATGGCTACACCTTC. Protein: CASSIRNYGYTF. Supplemented by reference TRBV19 and TRBJ1-2, the full variable domain reads DGGITQSPKYLFRKEGQNVTLSCEQNLNHDAMYWYRQDPGQGLRLIYYSQIVNDFQKGDIAEGYSVSREKKESFPLTVTSAQKNPTAFYLCASSIRNYGYTFGSGTRLTVV.